This T cell receptor (beta chain) was found in a study of blood T cell repertoires in COVID-19. Only one count was recorded for this clone. The method was immunoSEQ multiplex PCR; TCRdb's version includes in-frame clones alone and lacks a portion of them. The table shows some 170,000 clones, with 70% to 80% occurring only once. This CDR3 is 17 amino acids long. With V trimmed by 0 bases and J by 4 bases, 5 bases remained unmatched. V is TRBV23-1 and J is TRBJ2-3; 12 bases are a match to TRBD2. TRBV23-1 is flagged as an ORF with uncertain function. The material sequenced was PBMCs or T cells enriched from blood (not recorded which). The receptor comes from a woman aged 50 to 60 who had recovered from COVID-19. DNA for the CDR3: TGCGCCAGCAGTCAATCGCCTAGCGGGAGGGTCCCAGATACGCAGTATTTT. Amino acids: CASSQSPSGRVPDTQYF.